This TCR beta chain was sequenced for a study of blood T cell repertoires in COVID-19. Overall study context: Collection of acute and convalescent COVID-19 samples took place in the United States, Italy and Spain.

Germline V gene sequence: CDR1 SEHNR, CDR2 FQNEAQ (reference sequence). Between the trimmed V and J ends, which lost 11 bases and 0 bases, there was a span of 11 bases. There are 14 residues in the CDR3. Profiling relied on immunoSEQ multiplex PCR, and the TCRdb table lists in-frame clones only, not all of them. The table has about 35,000 clones, 83% seen once. Source material: peripheral blood. This clonotype originated in a man in his fifties or sixties with acute or convalescent COVID-19. The chain has TRBV7-9 and TRBJ2-6, with a weak D call TRBD2 (6 bases). The chain's CDR3 is CAADGGSGANVLTF. The CDR3 DNA follows: TGTGCCGCCGACGGGGGCTCTGGGGCCAACGTCCTGACTTTC. The full variable domain, completed using reference TRBV7-9 and TRBJ2-6, is DTGVSQNPRHKITKRGQNVTFRCDPISEHNRLYWYRQTLGQGPEFLTYFQNEAQLEKSRLLSDRFSAERPKGSFSTLEIQRTEQGDSAMYLCAADGGSGANVLTFGAGSRLTVL.